The 14 T cell receptor beta chains below were found in one sample sequenced in a study of blood T cell repertoires in COVID-19. The data were produced by immunoSEQ multiplex PCR, yet TCRdb's version contains in-frame clones alone and is incomplete. The table lists fewer than 350,000 clones, 88% of them singletons. The sample taken for sequencing was peripheral blood. Receptors originate from a woman aged 25 to 39 with COVID-19, enrolled during active disease.

This clone was counted a few times. This chain uses TRBV7-6 with TRBJ1-1, with D perhaps matching TRBD1 (5 bases). The CDR3 length is 14 residues. V shed 4 bases and J shed 10 bases, with 19 bases lying between them. Germline assignment: CDR1 SGHVS and CDR2 FNYEAQ. DNA for the CDR3: TGTGCCAGCAGCTCCCGGGGAGGGGCGGTTGTAGCTTTCTTT. Translating gives CASSSRGGAVVAFF.

This chain joins TRBV2 and TRBJ1-3; D is unresolved. Per germline, CDR1 SNHLY and CDR2 FYNNEI. The CDR3 runs to 14 residues. V lost 3 bases to trimming and J lost 5 bases, with 11 bases between them. CDR3 in amino acids: CASSDMEARNTIYF. In nucleotides, the CDR3 is TGTGCCAGCAGTGATATGGAGGCGCGAAACACCATATATTTT.

This clone was picked up one time. This chain joins TRBV5-6 and TRBJ1-6, with a possible D match to TRBD1 (5 bases). Trimming cost V 5 bases and J 8 bases, with 14 bases left between them. This CDR3 contains 14 residues. Germline CDR1 SGHDT, CDR2 YYEEEE. CDR3 sequence (DNA): TGTGCCAGCAGTGGGGGTCGGGGGGATTCACCCCTCCACTTT. It yields the protein CASSGGRGDSPLHF.

The rearrangement uses TRBV5-1 and TRBJ2-3, with D perhaps TRBD2 (6 bases). CDR1 SGHRS and CDR2 YFSETQ come from the germline V gene. The CDR3 is 17 residues long. Trimming took off 5 bases at V and 6 bases at J, with 25 bases between the two ends. This CDR3 is CASSLSAGGALWDTQYF. CDR3 nucleotides: TGCGCCAGCAGTTTGTCTGCGGGCGGGGCCCTTTGGGATACGCAGTATTTT.

The J gene is TRBJ2-7, the V gene TRBV5-1, with TRBD2 identical over 12 bases. V gave up 4 bases and J gave up 5 bases; unmatched junction bases: 7. There are 15 residues in the CDR3. Germline-derived CDR1 and CDR2 are SGHRS and YFSETQ. The CDR3 spells CASSTGTSGFHEQYF. DNA for the CDR3: TGCGCCAGCAGCACTGGGACTAGCGGGTTCCACGAGCAGTACTTC.

The chain has TRBV10-1 and TRBJ2-2; 9 bases match TRBD2. Germline lookup yields CDR1 WNHNN and CDR2 SYGVQD (reference sequence). J gave up 5 bases and V 4 bases, and 2 bases lay outside the gene matches. This CDR3 is 14 amino acids long. The CDR3 loop reads CASSVAGGTGELFF. CDR3 coding DNA: TGCGCCAGCAGTGTTGCGGGGGGGACCGGGGAGCTGTTTTTT.

The V call is TRBV19, the J call TRBJ1-4, with 7 positions matching TRBD1. Germline loops: CDR1 LNHDA, CDR2 SQIVND (reference sequence). Trimming took 5 bases from V and 8 from J; bases not matched to a gene: 5. The CDR3 is 13 amino acids. The CDR3: CASSPSTGEKLFF. The CDR3 DNA reads TGTGCCAGTAGTCCGTCGACAGGGGAAAAACTGTTTTTT. Complete variable domain (other parts from reference TRBV19 and TRBJ1-4): DGGITQSPKYLFRKEGQNVTLSCEQNLNHDAMYWYRQDPGQGLRLIYYSQIVNDFQKGDIAEGYSVSREKKESFPLTVTSAQKNPTAFYLCASSPSTGEKLFFGSGTQLSVL.

The V and J genes are TRBV7-2 and TRBJ2-5; maybe TRBD2 (6 bases). From germline, CDR1 is SGHTA and CDR2 FQGNSA. The CDR3 length is 15 residues. With 5 bases removed from V and 0 bases from J, the gap between germline ends came to 13 bases. The CDR3, as DNA: TGTGCCAGCAGCCTCCCTAGCGCCTACCAAGAGACCCAGTACTTC. Translating gives CASSLPSAYQETQYF.

The V call is TRBV5-4, the J call TRBJ2-5; 7 nucleotides agree with TRBD1. After removal of 5 bases from V and 3 bases from J, the junction contained 10 bases not matched to a gene. Germline CDR1 is SGHNT and CDR2 is YYREEE (reference sequence). The CDR3 spans 15 residues. In nucleotides, the CDR3 is TGTGCCAGCAGTATTACCGGGACAGCTAAAGAGACCCAGTACTTC. It specifies CASSITGTAKETQYF. The full variable domain, completed using reference TRBV5-4 and TRBJ2-5, is ETGVTQSPTHLIKTRGQQVTLRCSSQSGHNTVSWYQQALGQGPQFIFQYYREEENGRGNFPPRFSGLQFPNYSSELNVNALELDDSALYLCASSITGTAKETQYFGPGTRLLVL.

This sequence joins TRBV7-2 and TRBJ2-5, with D possibly matching TRBD2 (6 bases). Germline CDR1 and CDR2: SGHTA and FQGNSA. The CDR3 is 15 amino acids. V was cut by 2 bases and J by 2 bases, with 12 bases left in between. DNA for the CDR3: TGTGCCAGCAGCTTAATCTGGCGGGGACAAGAGACCCAGTACTTC. Its translation: CASSLIWRGQETQYF.

The V gene is TRBV3-1 (or the pseudogene TRBV3-2), the J gene TRBJ2-1; D may be TRBD1 (5 bases). This CDR3 has 13 residues. Trimming removed 1 base at V and 5 bases at J, with 6 bases between. Germline values: CDR1 LGHDT, CDR2 YNNKEL (reference sequence). CDR3 nucleotide sequence: TGTGCCAGCAGCCAAGGGGGCCACAATGAGCAGTTCTTC. It codes for CASSQGGHNEQFF.

The chain uses TRBV2 and TRBJ1-1; TRBD1 matches 8 bases. The CDR3 loop spans 14 amino acids. Losses at the gene ends were 6 bases for V and 4 bases for J; bases not matched to a gene: 7. From germline, CDR1 is SNHLY and CDR2 FYNNEI. CDR3 DNA: TGTGCCAGCAGACCGGACAGGGTTTTCACTGAAGCTTTCTTT. Amino acid sequence: CASRPDRVFTEAFF.

V and J are TRBV4-1 and TRBJ2-5, with TRBD1 matching 7 bases. This CDR3 region has 15 residues. CDR1 and CDR2 from the germline V gene are MGHRA and YSYEKL. J lost 4 bases, V lost 1 base, and 6 bases had no gene match. The CDR3 DNA follows: TGCGCCAGCAGCCAAGGAGAGGGGGCCCGAGAGACCCAGTACTTC. Residues: CASSQGEGARETQYF.

This clone turned up a few times. This chain uses TRBV9 with TRBJ1-6, with a tentative D call TRBD1 (6 bases). Trimming took 3 bases from V and 5 from J, leaving 15 bases between them. The CDR3 consists of 16 residues. Germline V lookup: CDR1 SGDLS, CDR2 YYNGEE. CDR3 amino acids: CASSASGTLNNSPLHF. Written as DNA, the CDR3 is TGTGCCAGCAGCGCCTCCGGGACACTTAATAATTCACCCCTCCACTTT.